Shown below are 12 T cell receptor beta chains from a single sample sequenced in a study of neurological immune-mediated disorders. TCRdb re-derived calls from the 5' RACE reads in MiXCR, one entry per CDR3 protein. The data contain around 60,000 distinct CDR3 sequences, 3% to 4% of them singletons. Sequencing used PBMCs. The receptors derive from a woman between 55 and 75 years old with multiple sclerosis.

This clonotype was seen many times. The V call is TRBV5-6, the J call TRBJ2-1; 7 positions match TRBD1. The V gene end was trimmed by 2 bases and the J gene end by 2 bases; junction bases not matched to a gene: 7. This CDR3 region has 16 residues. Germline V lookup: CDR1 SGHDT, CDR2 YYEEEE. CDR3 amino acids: CASSFTGTAAYNEQFF. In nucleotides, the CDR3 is TGTGCCAGCAGCTTCACCGGGACAGCAGCCTACAATGAGCAGTTCTTC.

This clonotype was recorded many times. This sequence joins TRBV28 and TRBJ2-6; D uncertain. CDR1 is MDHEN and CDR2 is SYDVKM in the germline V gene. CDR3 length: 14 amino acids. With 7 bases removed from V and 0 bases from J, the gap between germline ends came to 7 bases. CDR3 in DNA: TGTGCCAGCACATCTCGCTCTGGGGCCAACGTCCTGACTTTC. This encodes CASTSRSGANVLTF.

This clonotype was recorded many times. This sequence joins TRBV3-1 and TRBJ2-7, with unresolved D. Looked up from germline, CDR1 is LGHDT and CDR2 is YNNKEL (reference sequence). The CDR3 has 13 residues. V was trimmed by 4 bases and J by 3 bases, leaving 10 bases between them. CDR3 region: CASSPRTDYEQYF. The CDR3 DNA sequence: TGTGCCAGCAGCCCCCGGACCGACTACGAGCAGTACTTC.

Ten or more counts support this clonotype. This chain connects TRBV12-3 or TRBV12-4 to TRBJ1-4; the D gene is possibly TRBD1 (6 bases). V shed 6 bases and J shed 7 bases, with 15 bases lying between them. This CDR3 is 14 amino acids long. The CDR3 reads CASRPTGPGEKLFF. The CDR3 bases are TGTGCCAGCAGACCAACAGGGCCTGGTGAAAAACTGTTTTTT.

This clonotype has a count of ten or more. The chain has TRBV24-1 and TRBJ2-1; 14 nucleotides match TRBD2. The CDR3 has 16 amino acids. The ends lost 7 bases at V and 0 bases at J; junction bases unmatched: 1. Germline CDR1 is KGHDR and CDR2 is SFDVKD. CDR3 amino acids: CATRGTSGGSYNEQFF. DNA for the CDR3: TGTGCCACCAGGGGGACTAGCGGGGGCTCCTACAATGAGCAGTTCTTC.

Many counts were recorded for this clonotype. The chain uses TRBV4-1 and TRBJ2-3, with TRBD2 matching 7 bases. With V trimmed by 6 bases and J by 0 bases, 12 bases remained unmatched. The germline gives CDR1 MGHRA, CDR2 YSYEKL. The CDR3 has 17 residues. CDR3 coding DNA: TGCGCCAGCAGTCGCATCCCTAGCGGTTCTAGCACAGATACGCAGTATTTT. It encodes CASSRIPSGSSTDTQYF.

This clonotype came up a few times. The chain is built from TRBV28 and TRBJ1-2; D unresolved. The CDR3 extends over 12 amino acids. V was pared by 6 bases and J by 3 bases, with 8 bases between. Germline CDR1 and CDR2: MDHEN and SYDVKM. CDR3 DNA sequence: TGTGCCAGCAGCCCCACCGACTATGGCTACACCTTC. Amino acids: CASSPTDYGYTF.

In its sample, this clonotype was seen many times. In DNA form, the CDR3 reads TGCGCCAGCACACTTGACCACCAAGAGACCCAGTACTTC. Amino acids: CASTLDHQETQYF. J is TRBJ2-5 and V is TRBV5-1; no clear D. This CDR3 has 13 residues. V lost 6 bases to trimming and J lost 0 bases, with 9 bases between them. CDR1 and CDR2 from the germline V gene are SGHRS and YFSETQ.

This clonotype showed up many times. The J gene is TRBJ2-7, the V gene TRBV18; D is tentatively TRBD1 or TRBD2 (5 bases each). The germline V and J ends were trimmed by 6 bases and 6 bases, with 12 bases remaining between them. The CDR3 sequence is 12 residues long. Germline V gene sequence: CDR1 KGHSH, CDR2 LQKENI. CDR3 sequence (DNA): TGTGCCAGCTCGGTGTGGGACGGCGAGCAGTACTTC. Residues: CASSVWDGEQYF.

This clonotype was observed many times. CDR3 region: CASSLVPHRVGGETQYF. The DNA of the CDR3 is TGTGCCAGCAGCTTAGTACCTCACCGCGTTGGTGGAGAGACCCAGTACTTC. The V and J genes are TRBV7-6 and TRBJ2-5; D call uncertain. Germline V gives CDR1 SGHVS, CDR2 FNYEAQ. There are 17 residues in the CDR3. Trimming took off 1 base at V and 4 bases at J, with 19 bases between the two ends.

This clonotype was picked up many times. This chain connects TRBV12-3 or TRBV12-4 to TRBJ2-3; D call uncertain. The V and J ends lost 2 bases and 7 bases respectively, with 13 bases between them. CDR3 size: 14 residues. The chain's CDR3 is CASSLSWPRHTQYF. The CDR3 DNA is TGTGCCAGCAGTTTATCTTGGCCGAGGCATACGCAGTATTTT.

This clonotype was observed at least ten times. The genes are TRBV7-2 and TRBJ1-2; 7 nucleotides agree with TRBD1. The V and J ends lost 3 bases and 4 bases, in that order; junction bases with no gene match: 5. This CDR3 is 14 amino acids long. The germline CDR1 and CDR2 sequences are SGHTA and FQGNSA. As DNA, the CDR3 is TGTGCCAGCAGCTTGGACAGGCGGGTCTATGGCTACACCTTC. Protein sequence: CASSLDRRVYGYTF. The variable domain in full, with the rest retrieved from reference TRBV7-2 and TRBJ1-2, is GAGVSQSPSNKVTEKGKDVELRCDPISGHTALYWYRQSLGQGLEFLIYFQGNSAPDKSGLPSDRFSAERTGGSVSTLTIQRTQQEDSAVYLCASSLDRRVYGYTFGSGTRLTVV.